Following are 22 T cell receptor beta chains from one sample sequenced in a study of response to subunit inactivated influenza vaccine. TCRdb processed the RT-PCR reads anew with MiXCR; each CDR3 protein has one entry. The table lists 150,000 to 200,000 distinct CDR3 sequences, 9.2% of them singletons. The sequencing used non-naive T cells sorted from PBMCs, collected on the day of vaccination. All receptors derive from a man aged 45-65 years who received an inactivated influenza vaccine.

This clonotype was counted only a few times. This chain uses TRBV20-1 with TRBJ2-2; TRBD2 aligns across 8 bases. This CDR3 comprises 15 residues. Germline loops: CDR1 DFQATT, CDR2 SNEGSKA (reference sequence). J was trimmed by 7 bases and V by 6 bases; bases with no gene match: 13. As DNA, the CDR3 is TGCAGTGCCACCGGGACTAGGGTTGTGGGCGGGGAGCTGTTTTTT. This translates into CSATGTRVVGGELFF.

This clonotype was found many times. The V call is TRBV7-2, the J call TRBJ2-7; D remains ambiguous. The germline V gene encodes CDR1 SGHTA and CDR2 FQGNSA. There are 15 residues in the CDR3. Trimming stripped 1 base from V and 4 bases from J, with 14 bases between. For the CDR3, the DNA is TGTGCCAGCAGCTTAGGGTACAACTACCAGTACGAGCAGTACTTC. Protein sequence: CASSLGYNYQYEQYF. Filled out from reference TRBV7-2 and TRBJ2-7, the complete variable domain reads GAGVSQSPSNKVTEKGKDVELRCDPISGHTALYWYRQSLGQGLEFLIYFQGNSAPDKSGLPSDRFSAERTGGSVSTLTIQRTQQEDSAVYLCASSLGYNYQYEQYFGPGTRLTVT.

V is TRBV5-8 and J is TRBJ2-7, with D unresolved. Germline loops: CDR1 SGHTS, CDR2 YDEGEE. Trimming removed 0 bases from V and 6 bases from J, with 10 bases in between. This CDR3 comprises 13 residues. CDR3 sequence: CASSLVRGIEQYF. In nucleotides, the CDR3 is TGTGCCAGCAGCTTGGTACGTGGGATCGAGCAGTACTTC.

This clonotype was detected a few times. DNA for the CDR3: TGTGCCAGCAGTGGCGCCCTAGCAGGAGAGACCCAGTACTTC. Amino acid sequence: CASSGALAGETQYF. The chain uses TRBV28 and TRBJ2-5; D perhaps matches TRBD2 (5 bases). This CDR3 comprises 14 residues. V lost 5 bases and J lost 4, with 14 bases in between. Germline V gene sequence: CDR1 MDHEN, CDR2 SYDVKM.

This clonotype was seen a few times. The rearrangement uses TRBV20-1 and TRBJ2-1; D may be TRBD2 (5 bases). The CDR3 sequence is 14 residues long. The germline CDR1 and CDR2 sequences are DFQATT and SNEGSKA (reference sequence). The V end was cut by 0 bases, the J end by 6 bases, with 12 bases between. CDR3 sequence (DNA): TGCAGTGCTAGAGATCAGAGGGCCTCCAATGAGCAGTTCTTC. Protein product: CSARDQRASNEQFF.

This clonotype came up a few times. The chain joins TRBV24-1 to TRBJ2-7; no reliable D call. Germline V CDR1 and CDR2: KGHDR, SFDVKD. There are 13 residues in the CDR3. V lost 3 bases, J lost 5 bases, and 10 bases lay in between. The CDR3 DNA is TGTGCCACCAGTGATCCCTCGGTTAACGAGCAGTACTTC. This translates into CATSDPSVNEQYF.

In its sample, this clonotype was seen a few times. The CDR3 loop reads CASSSASGGRSTDTQYF. DNA of the CDR3: TGTGCCAGCAGTTCGGCTAGCGGGGGGCGAAGCACAGATACGCAGTATTTT. The rearrangement links TRBV28 to TRBJ2-3, with TRBD2 identical over 11 bases. Trimming took 4 bases from V and 0 from J; bases not matched to a gene: 6. The CDR3 consists of 17 residues. CDR1 MDHEN and CDR2 SYDVKM come from the germline V gene.

This clonotype showed up just a few times. The V gene is TRBV28, the J gene TRBJ1-1, with 8 bases aligning to TRBD1. The V segment lost 6 bases and the J segment 6 bases; nucleotides outside the gene matches: 15. CDR1 and CDR2 (germline): MDHEN, SYDVKM. The CDR3 totals 16 residues. In DNA, the CDR3 is TGTGCCAGCAGGTTCCCCGGGACAGGCTCTAAGGCTGAAGCTTTCTTT. Translated, it gives CASRFPGTGSKAEAFF.

There are a few counts of this clonotype. The gene calls are TRBV3-1 and TRBJ2-2, with a weak D call TRBD1 (6 bases). CDR3 size: 14 residues. The V and J ends lost 2 bases and 5 bases respectively, with 9 bases between them. Germline values: CDR1 LGHDT, CDR2 YNNKEL (reference sequence). The CDR3 loop is CASSQPQGTGELFF. DNA of the CDR3: TGTGCCAGCAGCCAACCACAGGGAACCGGGGAGCTGTTTTTT.

This clonotype has at least ten counts. The J gene is TRBJ2-7, the V gene TRBV28; D remains ambiguous. Per germline, CDR1 MDHEN and CDR2 SYDVKM. Trimming stripped 4 bases from V and 0 bases from J, with 13 bases between. This CDR3 region has 15 residues. CDR3 DNA: TGTGCCAGCAGTTCGTACGTGACAAGCTCCTACGAGCAGTACTTC. Its translation is CASSSYVTSSYEQYF.

This clonotype has a count of ten or more. This rearrangement joins TRBV5-1 to TRBJ2-3, with 12 bases that match TRBD2. Germline values: CDR1 SGHRS, CDR2 YFSETQ. The CDR3 is 14 amino acids. J was trimmed by 6 bases and V by 4 bases; bases with no gene match: 3. For the CDR3, the DNA is TGCGCCAGCAGCGCCGGGACTAGCGGGGATACGCAGTATTTT. It yields the protein CASSAGTSGDTQYF.

This clonotype has at least ten counts. V is TRBV5-1 and J is TRBJ1-1, with no clear D. Between the trimmed V and J ends, which lost 2 bases and 1 base, there was a span of 9 bases. Germline V gene data show CDR1 as SGHRS and CDR2 as YFSETQ. CDR3 length: 14 residues. The CDR3 DNA is TGCGCCAGCAGCTTACCCCAATCGAACACTGAAGCTTTCTTT. This encodes CASSLPQSNTEAFF.

This rearrangement joins TRBV11-2 to TRBJ2-1, with D hard to call. Trimming cost V 4 bases and J 10 bases, with 11 bases left between them. Per germline, CDR1 SGHAT and CDR2 FQNNGV. The CDR3 runs 12 residues. The DNA for the CDR3 is TGTGCCAGCAGCTCCCAAGCAAGGGAGCAGTTCTTC. It translates to CASSSQAREQFF.

The chain combines TRBV5-1 with TRBJ1-6; no clear D gene. Trimming cost V 4 bases and J 4 bases, with 15 bases left between them. Germline values: CDR1 SGHRS, CDR2 YFSETQ. This CDR3 region has 16 residues. The CDR3 sequence: CASSLGGVLYNSPLHF. The DNA of the CDR3 is TGCGCCAGCAGCCTCGGAGGAGTACTTTATAATTCACCCCTCCACTTT.

This clonotype showed up many times. The CDR3 loop reads CASSPWTGSYNEQFF. Here the CDR3 DNA reads TGCGCCAGCAGCCCGTGGACAGGGTCCTACAATGAGCAGTTCTTC. This rearrangement joins TRBV4-3 to TRBJ2-1, with 8 nucleotides matching TRBD1. Germline loops: CDR1 LGHNA, CDR2 YSLEER. Germline trimming cut 4 bases from V and 1 base from J; bases unmatched to any gene: 3. The CDR3 contains 15 residues.

This clonotype was counted many times. Compared with germline, one end of the junction differs, possibly owing to a read error. The rearrangement uses TRBV7-7 and TRBJ2-5; 10 positions match TRBD2. The CDR3 totals 14 residues. From germline, CDR1 is SSHAT and CDR2 FNYEAQ (reference sequence). DNA for the CDR3: TGTGCTAGCAGCTTAGGACTAGCGGAAGAGACCCAGTACTTC. Its translation: CASSLGLAEETQYF.

The chain is built from TRBV20-1 and TRBJ2-3; D gene ambiguous. The CDR3 length is 12 residues. Germline loops: CDR1 DFQATT, CDR2 SNEGSKA (reference sequence). The V end was cut by 0 bases, the J end by 6 bases, with 7 bases between. In nucleotides, the CDR3 is TGCAGTGCTAGAGATTTCCGGGATACGCAGTATTTT. Its protein product is CSARDFRDTQYF.

V usage is TRBV20-1 and J usage is TRBJ1-5; D gene uncertain. Germline lookup yields CDR1 DFQATT and CDR2 SNEGSKA (reference sequence). This CDR3 region has 15 residues. Trimming pared 1 base from V and 6 bases from J, leaving 16 bases between. This CDR3 reads CSARAPGAPAQPQHF. CDR3 nucleotides: TGCAGTGCTAGAGCTCCGGGAGCCCCGGCTCAGCCCCAGCATTTT.

This clonotype was found many times. This chain connects TRBV29-1 to TRBJ2-1; 13 positions agree with TRBD2. This CDR3 comprises 14 residues. The trim removed 3 bases at V and 7 bases at J, leaving 3 bases unmatched. CDR1 and CDR2 from the germline V gene are SQVTM and ANQGSEA. CDR3 amino acids: CSVDRGLAGNEQFF. The CDR3 bases are TGCAGCGTTGACCGGGGACTAGCGGGAAATGAGCAGTTCTTC.

This clonotype was seen ten or more times. This chain joins TRBV5-1 and TRBJ1-5, with no clear D. Trimming pared 0 bases from V and 5 bases from J, leaving 12 bases between. The CDR3 runs 15 residues. Per the germline V gene, CDR1 is SGHRS and CDR2 is YFSETQ. The CDR3 DNA reads TGCGCCAGCAGCTTGGGTGACGCCCTGCATCAGCCCCAGCATTTT. Protein product: CASSLGDALHQPQHF.

The table lists this clonotype with a few counts. This rearrangement joins TRBV5-1 to TRBJ2-7, with 7 bases that match TRBD1. V was clipped by 4 bases and J by 1 base; unmatched bases: 8. The CDR3 consists of 15 residues. Germline V gives CDR1 SGHRS, CDR2 YFSETQ. The CDR3 region has the DNA TGCGCCAGCAGCCCAAGACAGGGATCATCCTACGAGCAGTACTTC. It is translated as CASSPRQGSSYEQYF.

CDR3 sequence: CASSLYPGKNTEAFF. DNA of the CDR3: TGTGCCAGCAGCTTGTATCCAGGAAAGAACACTGAAGCTTTCTTT. The rearrangement joins TRBV11-1 to TRBJ1-1; unclear D gene. Germline V lookup: CDR1 SGHAT, CDR2 FQDESV (reference sequence). The CDR3 sequence is 15 residues long. V lost 3 bases and J 1 base, leaving 12 bases between the germline ends.